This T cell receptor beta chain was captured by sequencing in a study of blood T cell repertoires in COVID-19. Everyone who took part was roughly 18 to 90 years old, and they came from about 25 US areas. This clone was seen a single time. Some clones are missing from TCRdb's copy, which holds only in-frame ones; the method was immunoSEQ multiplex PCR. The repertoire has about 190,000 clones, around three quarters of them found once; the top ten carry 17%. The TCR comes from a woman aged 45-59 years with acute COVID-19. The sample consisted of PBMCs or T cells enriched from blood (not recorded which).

CDR3 bases: TGTGCCAGCAGACCTGAGTACGGGGGGATGGGACCCCAGCATTTT. Encoded protein: CASRPEYGGMGPQHF. This chain connects TRBV6-4 to TRBJ1-5; D is possibly TRBD1 (5 bases). This CDR3 comprises 15 residues. V lost 6 bases and J lost 10, with 22 bases in between. Germline V gene data show CDR1 as MRHNA and CDR2 as SNTAGT.